The present T cell receptor beta chain was sequenced within a study of regulatory T cells in long-lasting Graves disease. According to the study, TCR beta libraries were built with iRepertoire HTBI primers and CDR3-region Arm-PCR. TCRdb called the multiplex PCR reads again in MiXCR, with one record for every CDR3 protein. The sample carries roughly 420,000 distinct CDR3 sequences, 16% recorded once. As for time point: newly diagnosed GD, antithyroid drugs for less than 3 months. The TCR library was prepared using RNA isolated from PBMCs. V was cut by 9 bases and J by 6 bases, with 17 bases left in between. The CDR3 extends over 13 amino acids. The germline CDR1 and CDR2 sequences are KGHSH and LQKENI. This sample was also put to use in a study of T cells in Graves' hyperthyroidism and ophthalmopathy. This second study notes: It was uncontrolled infection, other autoimmune disease, pregnancy or lactation that excluded patients.

The rearrangement links TRBV18 to TRBJ1-1, with a tentative D call TRBD1 (6 bases). The starting material was peripheral blood mononuclear cells (PBMCs), obtained at new diagnosis, from a patient treated with antithyroid drugs. This receptor was obtained from a woman aged 25-40 years with Graves disease. The CDR3 DNA reads as TGTGCCAGTAGGACTCCGGGGGCCGCTGAAGCTTTCTTT. This gives the protein CASRTPGAAEAFF.